The entry below describes one T cell receptor (beta chain). Measured with immunoSEQ multiplex PCR; TCRdb has only the in-frame clones, and not every one. The data hold approximately 50,000 clones, with approximately 85% observed a single time. The data stem from a study of blood T cell repertoires in COVID-19. This CDR3 comprises 13 residues. Germline V gene data show CDR1 as SGHTA and CDR2 as FQGTGA. V was cut by 5 bases and J by 7 bases, with 14 bases left in between. The receptor was isolated from a woman of 80 years or more with acute or convalescent COVID-19. The V call is TRBV7-3, the J call TRBJ1-2; D possibly corresponds to TRBD1 (6 bases). The sample consisted of peripheral blood. CDR3 sequence (DNA): TGTGCCAGCAGCCTCGGGGGGGCGGTTGGCTACACCTTC. It yields the protein CASSLGGAVGYTF.